This TCR beta chain was sequenced during a study of T-cell memory formation after mild COVID-19 (dated by TCRdb to the early 2020s). In the study overall: TCR sequence clusters from the two donors were largely donor specific. T-cell clones expanding and contracting after mild COVID-19 in two donors were tracked by longitudinal TCRalpha and TCRbeta repertoire sequencing. Two young, previously healthy adult volunteers made up the cohort, one male and one female. General findings and caveats noted by the study authors: Some responding clones were detected in pre-infection memory, which suggested that pre-existing cross-reactive memory T cells had joined the SARS-CoV-2 response. SARS-CoV-2 specificity of the second-wave clones peaking on day 37 was not confirmed. The study covered only a couple of mild cases, and larger cohorts including severe cases with pre-infection samples were considered necessary. Contracting CD4+ clones were found mainly in CM and EM memory subsets, while CD8+ clones were enriched in EMRA. From day 15 to 85, contracting clones showed balanced CD4/CD8 phenotypes, whereas a second wave of clones that expanded from day 15 to 37 leaned towards CD4+.

Ficoll-Paque density gradient centrifugation was the method used to isolate PBMCs. The run used an Illumina NovaSeq 6000. cDNA libraries for TCRalpha and TCRbeta were prepared by 5'RACE using constant-segment primers, with sample barcodes and unique molecular identifiers added. Trizol reagent was used to extract RNA from every sample. Library amplification was performed in two PCR steps, and a second sample barcode and Illumina TruSeq adapters were introduced in the second step. Sequencing of libraries was performed on an Illumina NovaSeq with 2 x 150 bp paired-end reads. The authors' pipeline ran thus. Demultiplexing of reads and collapsing into UMI-guided consensus sequences were performed with migec v1.2.7. Using mixcr v2.1.11, UMI consensuses were aligned to TRA and TRB V and J templates and then assembled into clonotypes. Clonotypes were classified as expanded or contracted when called significant by both edgeR and NoisET, with noise models trained on biological replicates. For edgeR calls, the cutoffs were a false discovery rate-adjusted p below 0.01 and a log2 fold-change threshold of 1. PCA with hierarchical clustering of max-normalized trajectories of the 1000 most abundant clonotypes was used as exploratory dynamics analysis. Separately sequenced CD4+ and CD8+ repertoires were used to assign a CD4 or CD8 phenotype to each responding clone. Through fastp at Q25 and MiXCR, TCRdb rebuilt clones from the public reads, retaining in-frame beta chains. Entries that share a CDR3 protein sequence are merged under the most common genes and DNA. V and J calls and clone size were set by TCRdb, not the authors. For this sample there are about 470,000 distinct CDR3 sequences; roughly 25% appear just once. 12% of the sample is taken by the ten largest.

At the junction V is shortened by 2 bases and J by 3 bases; bases outside the gene matches: 8. Looking up the germline V gene yields CDR1 MNHEY and CDR2 SVGAGI. CDR3 length: 16 amino acids, cysteine to phenylalanine. The CDR3 DNA has 48 bases and is translated from base 1. This clonotype was counted a few times. The antigen it binds to is not known. No much larger clone is present one base from it, and per-base qualities are unavailable. Source material: PBMCs or a T cell subset sorted from them (not recorded which). The sequence was collected from an adult woman who had mild COVID-19 (a few samples of this study predate the infection). The sample titles of this study are shuffled in the database, so cell type and time point are left out; the donor was told from shared clones. The receptor chain draws on TRBV6-5 and TRBJ2-7, with 9 central nucleotides matching TRBD2. The CDR3 protein sequence reads: CASSYLRAGGVYEQYF. Read as DNA, the sequence is TGTGCCAGCAGTTACCTTCGAGCGGGAGGTGTCTACGAGCAGTACTTC.